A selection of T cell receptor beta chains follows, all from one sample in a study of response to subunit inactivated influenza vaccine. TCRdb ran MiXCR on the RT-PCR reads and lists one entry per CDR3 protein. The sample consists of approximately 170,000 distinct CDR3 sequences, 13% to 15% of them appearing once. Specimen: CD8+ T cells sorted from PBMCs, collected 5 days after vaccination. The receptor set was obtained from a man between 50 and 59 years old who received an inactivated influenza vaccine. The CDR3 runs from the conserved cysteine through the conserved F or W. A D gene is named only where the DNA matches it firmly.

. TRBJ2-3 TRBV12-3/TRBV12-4 CASRPTGSPTTDTQYF
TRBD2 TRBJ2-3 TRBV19 CASSISGTSGSGTDTQYF
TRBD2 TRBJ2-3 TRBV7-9 CASSFQRESGTDTQYF
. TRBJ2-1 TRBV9 CASSVSQGYNEQFF
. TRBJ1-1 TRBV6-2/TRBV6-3 CASSYIGDAFF
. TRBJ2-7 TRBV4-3 CASSQESTTYEQYF
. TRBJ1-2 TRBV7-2 CASSLTLREQGYTF
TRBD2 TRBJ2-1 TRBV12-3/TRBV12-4 CASSLRSGGTDNEQFF
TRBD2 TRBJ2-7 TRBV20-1 CSARETSGPYEQYF
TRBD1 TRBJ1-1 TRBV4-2 CASSQDRGSTEAFF
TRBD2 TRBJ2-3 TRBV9 CASSLPGLGAADTQYF
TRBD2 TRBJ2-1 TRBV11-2 CASSLEGSVGLAPPNEQFF
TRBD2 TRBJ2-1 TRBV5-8 CASSRTSGSSNEQFF
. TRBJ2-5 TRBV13 CASSFGGEGQETQYF
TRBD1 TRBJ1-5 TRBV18 CASSPGQGINQPQHF
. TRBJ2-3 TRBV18 CASSPPAASEGTDTQYF
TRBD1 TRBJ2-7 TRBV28 CASSFSPAGGYEQYF
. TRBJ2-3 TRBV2 CATRKRRDFPDTQYF
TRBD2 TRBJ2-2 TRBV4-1 CASSQDSGGREELFF
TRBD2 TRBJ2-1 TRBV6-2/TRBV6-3 CASNSRLAGERYNEQFF
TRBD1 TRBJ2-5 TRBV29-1 CSVEAGTGGETQYF
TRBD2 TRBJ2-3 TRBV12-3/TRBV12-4 CASSLRLAGVAGTDTQYF
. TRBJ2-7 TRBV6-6 CASRYILYEQYF
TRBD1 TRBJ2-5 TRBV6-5 CASSSQGAGETQYF
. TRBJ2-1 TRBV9 CASSPRGDNEQFF
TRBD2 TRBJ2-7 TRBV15 CATSRRGGLHEQYF
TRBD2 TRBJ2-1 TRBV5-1 CASRETSGNEQFF
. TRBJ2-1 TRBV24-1 CATSAGSRDEQFF
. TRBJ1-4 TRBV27 CASSLTGLLANEKLFF
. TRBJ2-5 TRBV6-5 CASSYTVLRGETQYF
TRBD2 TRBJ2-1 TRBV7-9 CASSGREAEQFF
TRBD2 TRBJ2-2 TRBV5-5 CASSLSRTSGGRVGELFF
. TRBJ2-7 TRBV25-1 CASSEYPGPYEQYF
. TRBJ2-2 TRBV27 CASSGDLNTGELFF
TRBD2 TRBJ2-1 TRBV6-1 CASSFSGRAIYNEQFF
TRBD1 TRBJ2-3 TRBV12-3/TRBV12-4 CASGDRPDTQYF
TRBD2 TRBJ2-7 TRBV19 CASSAWTSGTNEQYF
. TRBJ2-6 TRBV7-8 CASSHGSGGANVLTF
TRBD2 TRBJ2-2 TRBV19 CASSIGRLAGPGELFF